These T cell receptor beta chains were read from a single sample in a study of post-analysis software for immune sequencing data. A single record per CDR3 protein comes from TCRdb applying MiXCR to the PCR reads. The sample gives some 260,000 distinct CDR3 sequences, just over 35% of which show up once; 4.5% to 5.5% is in the top ten. Sequenced material: blood. The receptors here all came from a girl aged 5 to 17 with multiple sclerosis. The conserved cysteine and the conserved F or W are not part of the CDR3 here. The order of the fields is V gene, J gene, CDR3 protein.

TRBV29-1	TRBJ2-1	GGSRDSSYNEQF
TRBV5-6	TRBJ2-1	ASSSTGVGEQF
TRBV28	TRBJ2-3	ASSTGTSGGGGTQY
TRBV29-1	TRBJ2-5	SVGTPLGQETQY
TRBV20-1	-	SARDVGAADYEQY
TRBV7-3	TRBJ2-5	ASSSGTVYQETQY
TRBV9	TRBJ1-2	ASSEARYGYT
TRBV30	TRBJ2-7	ACNLDRGTLDEQY
TRBV5-1	TRBJ2-5	ASSSRVVTDLGETQY
TRBV6-4	TRBJ2-5	ASSDSAGSKETQY
TRBV15	TRBJ1-3	ATSRDLGHTGGNTIY
TRBV11-2	TRBJ2-3	ASSLGTGDTDTQY
TRBV29-1	-	SVEDRGAYEQY
TRBV7-9	TRBJ1-6	ASSFLRDGGSPLH
TRBV5-1	TRBJ2-3	ASSLATSPTDTQY
TRBV3-1	TRBJ1-1	ASSQVSGPRTEAF
TRBV6-5	TRBJ1-5	ASSYSAAAWQPQH
TRBV6-5	TRBJ1-1	ASREITGLNTEAF
TRBV20-1	TRBJ2-3	SARETFAPDTQY
TRBV20-1	TRBJ1-5	SETDLSNQPQH
TRBV4-1	TRBJ1-1	ASSQVGGPTEAF
TRBV14	TRBJ2-1	ASSQGSGQGRNEQF
TRBV5-6	TRBJ1-5	ASSGRVLGVNQPQH
TRBV6-5	TRBJ1-1	ASSVGGWTEAF
TRBV28	TRBJ1-2	ASSWYSGTRIFYGYT
TRBV5-1	TRBJ2-5	ASSLRTSGEETQY
TRBV7-8	TRBJ1-4	ASSQALGKLF
TRBV5-1	TRBJ2-2	ASGEGMNTGELF
TRBV4-1	TRBJ1-1	ASRPDRGRGTEAF
TRBV7-3	TRBJ2-6	ASSLNPGLADVNSGANVRT
TRBV28	TRBJ1-2	ASSSGQGVRGYT
TRBV3-1	TRBJ2-4	ASSQALTGSKNIQY
TRBV10-3	TRBJ2-2	AISGPDRNTGELF
TRBV5-1	TRBJ1-1	ASSSRDMNTEAF
TRBV15	TRBJ1-2	ATSGPTGGLT
TRBV4-2	TRBJ2-6	ASSQVSVQGPTGANVLT
TRBV6-6	TRBJ1-1	ASSLDKEDTEAF
TRBV20-1	TRBJ2-7	SARASESYEQY
TRBV3-1	TRBJ2-5	ASSQENRGETQY
TRBV28	TRBJ1-4	ASRSTGGREKLF
TRBV11-1	TRBJ1-1	ASSFGEVNTEAF
TRBV2	TRBJ1-1	ASSEARATEAF
TRBV29-1	TRBJ1-2	SVSLDRGRNYGYT
TRBV4-1	-	ASSQVLAGVSYEQY
TRBV20-1	TRBJ2-1	SANTPGGGDHEQF
TRBV7-8	TRBJ1-5	ASSSDRGPNQPQH
TRBV6-6	TRBJ2-3	ASTRTATDTQY
TRBV24-1	TRBJ2-3	ATATSTADTQY